The 9 T cell receptor beta chains below all came from one sample that was sequenced in a study of blood T cells in healthy people across ages. A second PCR of 7 to 11 cycles used a sample-barcoded 5' primer and a J-beta primer mix. TCRdb analysed the 5' RACE reads with MiXCR anew, one entry per CDR3 protein. The sample lists about 970,000 distinct CDR3 sequences, just over 50% occurring once. The sample taken for sequencing was blood. These receptors all stem from a woman aged 55-69 years in good health.

The chain employs TRBV5-1 and TRBJ2-3, with 12 bases aligning to TRBD2. The trim removed 4 bases at V and 4 bases at J, leaving 10 bases unmatched. Germline lookup yields CDR1 SGHRS and CDR2 YFSETQ. CDR3 length equals 17 residues. The CDR3 loop is CASSPPGLAGLPDTQYF. The CDR3 DNA is TGCGCCAGCAGCCCCCCAGGACTAGCGGGATTGCCAGATACGCAGTATTTT.

This chain links TRBV4-1 with TRBJ2-5; TRBD2 matches at 11 bases. CDR1 and CDR2 from the germline V gene are MGHRA and YSYEKL. The CDR3 covers 16 residues. V gave up 3 bases and J gave up 11 bases; unmatched junction bases: 14. CDR3 region: CASSHPTSGRGNEQYF. The CDR3 DNA reads TGCGCCAGCAGCCACCCAACTAGCGGGAGAGGTAATGAGCAGTACTTC.

As for this clonotype: One junction end disagrees with the germline gene, perhaps due to a read error. CDR3: CASSIPLAGGGDAQYF. DNA of the CDR3: TGTGCCAGCAGCATCCCTCTAGCGGGAGGAGGAGATGCGCAGTATTTT. The chain links TRBV11-2 to TRBJ2-3, with TRBD2 matching 11 bases. Germline assignment: CDR1 SGHAT and CDR2 FQNNGV. The CDR3 spans 16 residues.

This clonotype was detected once. This may stem from a read error, because a much larger clone lies one nucleotide away. CDR3 nucleotides: TGTGCCATCAGTGAGTCTGACGGGGGAGAGACCCAGTACTTC. This gives the protein CAISESDGGETQYF. The chain links TRBV10-3 to TRBJ2-5, with TRBD2 as a possible D gene (6 bases). The CDR3 runs 14 residues. Germline assignment: CDR1 ENHRY and CDR2 SYGVKD. V was shortened by 0 bases and J by 4 bases, with 9 bases between the two germline ends.

This chain connects TRBV28 to TRBJ2-4; a possible D gene is TRBD1 (5 bases). Germline CDR1 reads MDHEN; CDR2 reads SYDVKM. Trimming removed 6 bases at V and 3 bases at J, with 6 bases between. The CDR3 consists of 12 residues. CDR3 bases: TGTGCCAGCAGCGGACACAAAAACATTCAGTACTTC. Its translation: CASSGHKNIQYF.

The sample holds a few counts of this clonotype. The DNA for the CDR3 is TGCAGTGTTACCCTAGGGGACTACGAGCAGTACTTC. Translating it yields CSVTLGDYEQYF. This chain joins TRBV20-1 and TRBJ2-7; D may be TRBD1 (5 bases). The CDR3 is 12 residues long. The germline CDR1 and CDR2 sequences are DFQATT and SNEGSKA (reference sequence). Trimming pared 7 bases from V and 3 bases from J, leaving 13 bases between.

The gene calls are TRBV7-2 and TRBJ1-1; 8 bases are a match to TRBD1. V was clipped by 1 base and J by 2 bases; unmatched bases: 9. The CDR3 consists of 17 residues. Germline lookup yields CDR1 SGHTA and CDR2 FQGNSA. In DNA, the CDR3 is TGTGCCAGCAGCTTAGTAGGGGTGACAGGGGTCAACACTGAAGCTTTCTTT. Its translation: CASSLVGVTGVNTEAFF.

V and J are TRBV12-3 or TRBV12-4 and TRBJ2-3, with D tentatively TRBD2 (6 bases). V dropped 3 bases and J dropped 4 bases, with 17 bases sitting between them. CDR3 length: 16 residues. In DNA, the CDR3 is TGTGCCAGCAGTTTTAGGGGACTTGGGACCGCAGATACGCAGTATTTT. Translating it yields CASSFRGLGTADTQYF.

The chain couples TRBV27 to TRBJ2-2; unclear D gene. Trimming removed 3 bases at V and 4 bases at J, with 9 bases between. CDR1 is MNHEY and CDR2 is SMNVEV in the germline V gene (reference sequence). This CDR3 contains 14 residues. CDR3 loop: CASSLRTITGELFF. CDR3 nucleotides: TGTGCCAGCAGTTTGCGGACCATCACCGGGGAGCTGTTTTTT.